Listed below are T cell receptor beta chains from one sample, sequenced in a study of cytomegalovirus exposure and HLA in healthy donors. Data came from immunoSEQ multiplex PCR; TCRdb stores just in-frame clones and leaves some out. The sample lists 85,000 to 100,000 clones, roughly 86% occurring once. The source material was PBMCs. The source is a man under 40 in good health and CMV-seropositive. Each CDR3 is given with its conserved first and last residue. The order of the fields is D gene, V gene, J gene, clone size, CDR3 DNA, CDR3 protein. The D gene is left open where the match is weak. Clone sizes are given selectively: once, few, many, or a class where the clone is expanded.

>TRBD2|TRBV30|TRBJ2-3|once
TGTGCCTGGAGTGGCGGGAGTACAGATACGCAGTATTTT
CAWSGGSTDTQYF
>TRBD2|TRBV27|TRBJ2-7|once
TGTGCCAGCAGGGGACTAGCGGGAGTTTCTTTATTTTACGAGCAGTACTTC
CASRGLAGVSLFYEQYF
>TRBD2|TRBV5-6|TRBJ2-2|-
TGTGCCAGCAGCTTGGGACTAGCGGGAGGAACCGGGGAGCTGTTTTTT
CASSLGLAGGTGELFF
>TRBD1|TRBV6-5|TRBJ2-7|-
TGTGCCAGCAGTTACCTACCCGGGACAGGGTCTGGCGAGCAGTACTTC
CASSYLPGTGSGEQYF
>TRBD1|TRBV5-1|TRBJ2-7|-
TGCGCCAGCAGCATTTCGGGACAGGGGGCGGAGGAGCAGTACTTC
CASSISGQGAEEQYF
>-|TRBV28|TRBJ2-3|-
TGTGCCAGCAGTTTCGGAGAAGCTAGCACAGATACGCAGTATTTT
CASSFGEASTDTQYF
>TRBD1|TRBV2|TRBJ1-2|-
TGTGCCAGCAGGGAGACAGGGGGAAACTATGGCTACACCTTC
CASRETGGNYGYTF
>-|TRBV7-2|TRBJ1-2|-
TGTGCCAGCAGCTTAGGGGCAGGGCTGGGCTATGGCTACACCTTC
CASSLGAGLGYGYTF
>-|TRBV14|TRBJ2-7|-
TGTGCCAGCAGTCGGAGGGGGGGGTTCTCCTACGAGCAGTACTTC
CASSRRGGFSYEQYF
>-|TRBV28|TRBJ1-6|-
TGTGCCAGCAGTCTCCCCCATAATTCACCCCTCCACTTT
CASSLPHNSPLHF
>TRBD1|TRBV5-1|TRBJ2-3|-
TGCGCCAGCAGCCCCAGATCAGGGGGACGCACCTCTTTCACAGATACGCAGTATTTT
CASSPRSGGRTSFTDTQYF
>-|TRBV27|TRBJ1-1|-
TGTGCCAGCAGTTTATTCGGGACTTCAAGAGGGAACACTGAAGCTTTCTTT
CASSLFGTSRGNTEAFF
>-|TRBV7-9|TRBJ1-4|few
TGTGCCAGCAGCTTAGCAGGGGCGCGGGGTGAAAAACTGTTTTTT
CASSLAGARGEKLFF
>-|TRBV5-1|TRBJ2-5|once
TGCGCCAGCAGCTTGTGGGAGCAAGAGACCCAGTACTTC
CASSLWEQETQYF
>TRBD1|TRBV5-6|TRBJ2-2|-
TGTGCCAGCAGCTACCTCGGGTTAGGGGGCAAGTCCGGGGAGCTGTTTTTT
CASSYLGLGGKSGELFF
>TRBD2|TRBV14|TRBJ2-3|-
TGTGCCAGCAGCCCCAGACTAGCGGGAGGAACAGATACGCAGTATTTT
CASSPRLAGGTDTQYF
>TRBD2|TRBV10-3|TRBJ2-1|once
TGTGCCATCGTAGATCCGACTAGCGGCCCGAGCGATGAGCAGTTCTTC
CAIVDPTSGPSDEQFF
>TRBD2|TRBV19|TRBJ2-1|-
TGTGCCAGCCATAGCGGGATCTCCTACAATGAGCAGTTCTTC
CASHSGISYNEQFF
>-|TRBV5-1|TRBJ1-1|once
TGCGCCAGCAGCTTGGCGGGGAACACTGAAGCTTTCTTT
CASSLAGNTEAFF
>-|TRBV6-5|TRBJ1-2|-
TGTGCCAGCAGTACTCCGACAGGAAACTATGGCTACACCTTC
CASSTPTGNYGYTF
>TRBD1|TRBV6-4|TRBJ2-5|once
TGTGCCAGCAGTGACTACCGGGACAGTACCCAAGAGACCCAGTACTTC
CASSDYRDSTQETQYF
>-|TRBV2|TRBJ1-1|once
TGTGCCAGCCAAGAGGGCGCTGAAGCTTTCTTT
CASQEGAEAFF
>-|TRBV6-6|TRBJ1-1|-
TGTGCCAGCAGTTACTCGTCCAGCGTCCCCACTGAAGCTTTCTTT
CASSYSSSVPTEAFF
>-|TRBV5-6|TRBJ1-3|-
TGTGCCAGCAGCCGGGGGGGGCGAGGAAACACCATATATTTT
CASSRGGRGNTIYF
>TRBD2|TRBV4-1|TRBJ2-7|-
TGCGCCAGCAGCAAGGGACTAGCGGGGGCCTACGAGCAGTACTTC
CASSKGLAGAYEQYF
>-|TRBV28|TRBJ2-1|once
TGTGCCAGCAGTTTAGCGGCGCTTTCCTACAATGAGCAGTTCTTC
CASSLAALSYNEQFF
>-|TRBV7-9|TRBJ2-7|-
TGTGCCAGCGCGGGACAGAACTACGAGCAGTACTTC
CASAGQNYEQYF
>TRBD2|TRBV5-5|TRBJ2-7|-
TGTGCCAGCAGCTTCCTAGCGGGAGATAACCACGAGCAGTACTTC
CASSFLAGDNHEQYF
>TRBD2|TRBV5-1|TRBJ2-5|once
TGCGCCAGCAGCTTGGGGGAGGGGCGGCGAGAGACCCAGTACTTC
CASSLGEGRRETQYF
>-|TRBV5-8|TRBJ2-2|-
TGTGCCAGCAGCTTGCAGCGGCTTAACACCGGGGAGCTGTTTTTT
CASSLQRLNTGELFF
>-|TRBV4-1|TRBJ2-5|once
TGCGCCAGCAGCCAAGGACGAGGACTGTCAGGCGAAGAGACCCAGTACTTC
CASSQGRGLSGEETQYF
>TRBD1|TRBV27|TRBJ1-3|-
TGTGCCAGACGGCGGGACAGGGTGAACACCATATATTTT
CARRRDRVNTIYF
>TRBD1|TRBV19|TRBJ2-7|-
TGTGCCAGTAGTATTGGGGAGACAGGGAGCTCCTACGAGCAGTACTTC
CASSIGETGSSYEQYF
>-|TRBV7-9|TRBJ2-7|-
TGTGCCAGCAGCCCCACCCGAAGCTACTACGAGCAGTACTTC
CASSPTRSYYEQYF
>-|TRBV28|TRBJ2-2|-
TGTGCCATCGCCCCTAGCAACACCGGGGAGCTGTTTTTT
CAIAPSNTGELFF
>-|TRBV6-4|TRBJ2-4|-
TGTGCCAGCAGTGACTCAAGGCTCGAAAAGGGACTAGCCAAAAACATTCAGTACTTC
CASSDSRLEKGLAKNIQYF
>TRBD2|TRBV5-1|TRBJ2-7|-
TGCGCCAGCAGCCCCGAGGGGGGACTAGCGGGGGCAACCTACGAGCAGTACTTC
CASSPEGGLAGATYEQYF
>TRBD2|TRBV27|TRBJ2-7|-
TGTGCCAGCAGTTTTGGGCCGGGACTAGCGGGACCCGAGCAGTACTTC
CASSFGPGLAGPEQYF
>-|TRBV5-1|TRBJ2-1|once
TGCGCCAGCAGCTTTAGCGGACGCGAGCAGTTCTTC
CASSFSGREQFF
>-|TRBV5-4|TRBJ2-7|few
TGTGCCAGCAGCTTACGGGGTTCCTACGAGCAGTACTTC
CASSLRGSYEQYF
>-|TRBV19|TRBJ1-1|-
TGTGCCAGTAGTATAGATGTGGCAGGGCGGCATGAAGCTTTCTTT
CASSIDVAGRHEAFF
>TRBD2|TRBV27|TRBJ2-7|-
TGTGCCAGCACTCCGACCGGGACTAGCGGCGAGCAGTACTTC
CASTPTGTSGEQYF